One sample yielded the 5 T cell receptor beta chains listed below, sequenced in a study of regulatory T cells in long-lasting Graves disease. Sequencing libraries for TCR beta were prepared with iRepertoire HTBI primers and Arm-PCR of CDR3 regions. Each CDR3 protein gets one entry after TCRdb re-called the multiplex PCR reads with MiXCR. The data contain about 460,000 distinct CDR3 sequences, around 13% of them singletons. Time point specified: newly diagnosed GD, antithyroid drugs for less than 3 months. The authors made the TCR library using RNA they extracted from PBMCs. This sample was also put to use in a study of T cells in Graves' hyperthyroidism and ophthalmopathy.

Source: peripheral blood mononuclear cells (PBMCs), taken at new diagnosis, from a patient treated with antithyroid drugs. These receptors came from a woman in her forties or fifties with Graves disease.

Comment on this clonotype: Possible read error: a much larger clone is one base away. V usage is TRBV10-3 and J usage is TRBJ2-1; D remains ambiguous. Germline loops: CDR1 ENHRY, CDR2 SYGVKD. The CDR3 is made up of 12 amino acids. The CDR3 is CAISATDNEQSF. The CDR3 DNA reads TGTGCCATCAGTGCGACTGACAATGAGCAGTCCTTC.

This clonotype was detected a few times. The chain has TRBV19 and TRBJ1-2; 9 nucleotides match TRBD1. The CDR3 has 15 residues. Trimming removed 6 bases from V and 0 bases from J; junction bases left unmatched: 5. Per the germline V gene, CDR1 is LNHDA and CDR2 is SQIVND (reference sequence). DNA for the CDR3: TGTGCCAGTAGCCTCCGGGACAGGGCTAACTATGGCTACACCTTC. It yields the protein CASSLRDRANYGYTF.

This clonotype was recorded many times. V and J are TRBV12-5 and TRBJ1-2, with TRBD1 identical over 7 bases. Germline CDR1 reads LGHNT; CDR2 reads FRNRAP. The CDR3 totals 14 residues. After removal of 6 bases from V and 2 bases from J, the junction contained 6 bases not matched to a gene. The CDR3 coding sequence is TGTGCTAGTGGACCACCGGGACAGAACTATGGCTACACCTTC. Translated, it gives CASGPPGQNYGYTF.

This clonotype has ten or more counts. The J gene is TRBJ2-7, the V gene TRBV7-9; maybe TRBD2 (6 bases). This CDR3 has 17 amino acids. Germline CDR1 and CDR2: SEHNR and FQNEAQ (reference sequence). Trimming took 5 bases from V and 6 from J, leaving 26 bases between them. The chain's CDR3 is CASSRGTPGIRGGEQYF. CDR3 nucleotides: TGTGCCAGCAGCCGAGGGACTCCCGGAATTCGTGGAGGCGAGCAGTACTTC.

The chain joins TRBV5-1 to TRBJ2-2; 8 nucleotides line up with TRBD2. Germline lookup yields CDR1 SGHRS and CDR2 YFSETQ. The CDR3 is 16 amino acids. Trimming at V came to 2 bases and at J to 4 bases, leaving 7 bases not matched to a gene. CDR3 in amino acids: CASSLRTSGITGELFF. The CDR3 region has the DNA TGCGCCAGCAGCTTAAGAACTAGCGGCATCACCGGGGAGCTGTTTTTT.